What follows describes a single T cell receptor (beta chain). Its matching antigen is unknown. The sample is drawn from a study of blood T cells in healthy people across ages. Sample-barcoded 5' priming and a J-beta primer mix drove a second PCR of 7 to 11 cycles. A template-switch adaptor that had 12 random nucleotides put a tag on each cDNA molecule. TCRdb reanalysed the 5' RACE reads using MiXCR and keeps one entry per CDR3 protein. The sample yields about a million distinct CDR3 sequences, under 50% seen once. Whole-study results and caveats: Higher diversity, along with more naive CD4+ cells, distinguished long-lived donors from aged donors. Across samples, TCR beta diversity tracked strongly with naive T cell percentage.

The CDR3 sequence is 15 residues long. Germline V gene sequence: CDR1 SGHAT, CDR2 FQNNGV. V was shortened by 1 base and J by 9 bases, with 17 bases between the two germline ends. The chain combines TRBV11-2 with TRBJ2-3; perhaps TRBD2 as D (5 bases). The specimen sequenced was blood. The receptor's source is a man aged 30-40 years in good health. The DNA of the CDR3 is TGTGCCAGCAGCTTAGGAATGTCGGAGGCAAAGACGCAGTATTTT. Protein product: CASSLGMSEAKTQYF.